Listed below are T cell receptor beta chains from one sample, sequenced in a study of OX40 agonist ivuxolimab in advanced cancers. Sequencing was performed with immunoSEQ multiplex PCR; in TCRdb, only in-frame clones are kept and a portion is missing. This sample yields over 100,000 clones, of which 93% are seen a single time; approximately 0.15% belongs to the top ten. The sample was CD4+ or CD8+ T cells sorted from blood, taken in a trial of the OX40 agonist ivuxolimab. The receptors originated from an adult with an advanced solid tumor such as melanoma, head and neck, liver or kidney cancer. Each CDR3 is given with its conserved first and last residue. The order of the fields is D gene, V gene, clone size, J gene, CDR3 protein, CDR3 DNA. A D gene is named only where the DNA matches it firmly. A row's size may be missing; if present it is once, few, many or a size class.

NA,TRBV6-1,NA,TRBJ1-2,CASSTSVHYGYTF,TGTGCCAGCAGTACCTCGGTTCACTATGGCTACACCTTC
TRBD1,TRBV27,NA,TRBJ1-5,CASSFGSGDRAAQPQHF,TGTGCCAGCAGTTTTGGGTCGGGTGACAGGGCGGCTCAGCCCCAGCATTTT
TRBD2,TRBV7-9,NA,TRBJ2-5,CASSLSGTSGSSPQYF,TGTGCCAGCAGCTTGTCCGGGACTAGCGGCAGCTCTCCCCAGTACTTC
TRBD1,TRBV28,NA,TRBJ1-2,CASSLLTGGYGYTF,TGTGCCAGCAGTTTATTGACAGGGGGCTATGGCTACACCTTC
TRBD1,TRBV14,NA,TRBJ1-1,CASSQRTGLGTEAFF,TGTGCCAGCAGCCAAAGGACAGGGCTGGGCACTGAAGCTTTCTTT
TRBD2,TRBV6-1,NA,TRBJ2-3,CASTGTSTFTDTQYF,TGTGCCAGCACTGGGACTAGCACATTCACAGATACGCAGTATTTT
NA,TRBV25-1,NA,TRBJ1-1,CASSPQGNTEAFF,TGTGCCAGCAGTCCCCAGGGTAACACTGAAGCTTTCTTT
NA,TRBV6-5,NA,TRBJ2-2,CASSYSAGELFF,TGTGCCAGCAGTTACTCGGCCGGGGAGCTGTTTTTT
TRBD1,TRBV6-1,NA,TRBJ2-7,CASANPGTGIYEQYF,TGTGCCAGCGCGAATCCCGGGACAGGTATATACGAGCAGTACTTC
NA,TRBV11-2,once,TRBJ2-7,CASSLELAKEIEQYF,TGTGCCAGCAGCTTAGAGTTAGCGAAGGAAATCGAGCAGTACTTC
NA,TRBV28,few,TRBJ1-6,CASTYYPQGTRPLHF,TGTGCCAGCACCTATTACCCACAGGGAACAAGACCCCTCCACTTT
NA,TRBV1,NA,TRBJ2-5,CTSSQRRERKTQYF,TGCACCAGCAGCCAAAGGCGGGAGAGAAAGACCCAGTACTTC
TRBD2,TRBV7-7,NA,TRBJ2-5,CASSTSGRPGETQYF,TGTGCCAGCAGCACTAGCGGGAGGCCGGGTGAGACCCAGTACTTC
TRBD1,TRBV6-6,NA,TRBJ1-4,CASSYGQGVSNEKLFF,TGTGCCAGCAGTTACGGGCAGGGGGTTTCTAATGAAAAACTGTTTTTT
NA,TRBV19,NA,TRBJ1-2,CASSIDTAGYTF,TGTGCCAGTAGTATCGACACTGCGGGCTACACCTTC
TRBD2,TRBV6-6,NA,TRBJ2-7,CASSYRAGVSYEQYF,TGTGCCAGCAGTTACAGGGCGGGAGTAAGCTACGAGCAGTACTTC
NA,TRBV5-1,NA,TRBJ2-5,CASSLEGDPGETQYF,TGCGCCAGCAGCTTGGAAGGGGATCCGGGGGAGACCCAGTACTTC
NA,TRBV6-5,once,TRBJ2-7,CASMLGTPDYEQYF,TGTGCCAGCATGCTTGGGACACCTGACTACGAGCAGTACTTC
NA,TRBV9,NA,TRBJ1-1,CASSPTVGVNTEAFF,TGTGCCAGCAGCCCGACGGTAGGGGTGAACACTGAAGCTTTCTTT
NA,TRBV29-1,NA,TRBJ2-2,CSVRATENTGELFF,TGCAGCGTCAGGGCCACTGAAAACACCGGGGAGCTGTTTTTT
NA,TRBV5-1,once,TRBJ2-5,CASSSGVQETQYF,TGCGCCAGCAGCTCCGGGGTCCAAGAGACCCAGTACTTC
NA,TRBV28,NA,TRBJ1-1,CASSFPSGRNTEAFF,TGTGCCAGCAGTTTCCCGTCCGGGAGAAACACTGAAGCTTTCTTT
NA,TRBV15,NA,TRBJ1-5,CATSRRQVGNQPQHF,TGTGCCACCAGCAGAAGACAGGTGGGCAATCAGCCCCAGCATTTT
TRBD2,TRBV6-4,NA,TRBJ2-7,CASSPETSRSSEQYF,TGTGCCAGCAGCCCAGAGACTAGCCGAAGTAGCGAGCAGTACTTC
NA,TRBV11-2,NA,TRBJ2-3,CASSFDYRTDTQYF,TGTGCCAGCAGTTTTGACTACCGCACAGATACGCAGTATTTT
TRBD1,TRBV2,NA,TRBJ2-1,CASSAGTGGSEQFF,TGTGCCAGCAGTGCAGGGACAGGGGGCAGTGAGCAGTTCTTC
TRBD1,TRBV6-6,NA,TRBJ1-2,CASRPGQTLSYGYTF,TGTGCCAGCAGACCGGGACAGACCCTCAGCTATGGCTACACCTTC
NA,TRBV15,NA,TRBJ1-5,CATSRDNTLRGAGGPQHF,TGTGCCACCAGCAGAGACAACACGCTTCGGGGGGCAGGAGGGCCCCAGCATTTT
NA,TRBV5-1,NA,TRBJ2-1,CASSLNNEQFF,TGCGCCAGCAGCTTGAACAATGAGCAGTTCTTC
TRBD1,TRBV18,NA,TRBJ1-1,CASSPHRGVNTEAFF,TGTGCCAGCTCACCCCACAGGGGTGTGAACACTGAAGCTTTCTTT
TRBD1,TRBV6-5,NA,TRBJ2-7,CASSKDRARYEQYF,TGTGCCAGCAGTAAGGACAGGGCGAGGTACGAGCAGTACTTC
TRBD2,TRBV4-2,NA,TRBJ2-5,CASSQVLRGGQETQYF,TGTGCCAGCAGCCAAGTATTGCGGGGGGGCCAAGAGACCCAGTACTTC
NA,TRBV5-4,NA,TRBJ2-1,CASSWSLGEQFF,TGTGCCAGCAGCTGGAGCCTTGGTGAGCAGTTCTTC
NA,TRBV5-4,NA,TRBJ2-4,CASSLEGDKNIQYF,TGTGCCAGCAGCTTGGAGGGGGACAAAAACATTCAGTACTTC
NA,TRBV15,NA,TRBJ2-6,CATSKGGSGANVLTF,TGTGCCACCAGCAAGGGGGGCTCTGGGGCCAACGTCCTGACTTTC
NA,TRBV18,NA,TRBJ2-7,CASSPPSAYEQYF,TGTGCCAGCTCACCACCGTCAGCCTACGAGCAGTACTTC